These T cell receptor beta chains were read from a single sample in a study of T-cell reconstitution after alpha-beta-depleted transplantation in children. In TCRdb, the PCR reads were re-called with MiXCR into one record per CDR3 protein. The table lists some 200,000 distinct CDR3 sequences, about 9.5% of them singletons. The sample was PBMCs from the stem cell graft donor, taken from the stem cell graft. The receptors here all came from a human donor who donated a stem cell graft to a child with acute lymphoblastic leukemia. Both conserved end residues are part of each CDR3. Each record gives: J gene, V gene, D gene, clone size, CDR3 DNA, CDR3 protein. The D gene is left open where the match is weak. Part of the rows lack a size; the others show once, few, many or a class for expanded clones.

TRBJ1-1 | TRBV6-2/TRBV6-3 | NA | few | TGTGCCAGCAGTTACAACCCCGAGCGGGGAGTATCGTACACTGAAGCTTTCTTT | CASSYNPERGVSYTEAFF
TRBJ1-2 | TRBV20-1 | NA | NA | TGCAGTGCTAGAGATCTACACTATGGCTACACCTTC | CSARDLHYGYTF
TRBJ1-1 | TRBV6-1 | NA | few | TGTGCCAGCAGTGGTTATGCCGGGACGAACACTGAAGCTTTCTTT | CASSGYAGTNTEAFF
TRBJ2-7 | TRBV13 | TRBD2 | many | TGTGCCAGCAGCTTTGGTAGCGGGGGGGCCTCCAACGAGCAGTACTTC | CASSFGSGGASNEQYF
TRBJ2-7 | TRBV29-1 | TRBD2 | NA | TGCAGCGTTGAACGGTCGGGAGGGGTGGGCGAGCAGTACTTC | CSVERSGGVGEQYF
TRBJ2-5 | TRBV27 | NA | few | TGTGCCAGCAGTTTTCGGTTTGGGGGGCGCTGGGAGACCCAGTACTTC | CASSFRFGGRWETQYF
TRBJ1-6 | TRBV2 | NA | few | TGTGCCAGCGAGGACAGTTTAAATTCACCCCTCCACTTT | CASEDSLNSPLHF
TRBJ1-1 | TRBV5-1 | NA | many | TGCGCCAGCAGCTTCCGGCCGGGACAAATGAGCACTGAAGCTTTCTTT | CASSFRPGQMSTEAFF
TRBJ2-2 | TRBV15 | TRBD1 | many | TGTGCCACCAGCCGGGACAGGGGAGGCACCGGGGAGCTGTTTTTT | CATSRDRGGTGELFF
TRBJ2-3 | TRBV12-3/TRBV12-4 | NA | few | TGTGCCAGCAGTTCCCCCGGGGGCGCGCAGTATTTT | CASSSPGGAQYF
TRBJ2-3 | TRBV20-1 | NA | many | TGCAGTGCTAGAGATCAGGGAAGCGGAACAGATACGCAGTATTTT | CSARDQGSGTDTQYF
TRBJ1-6 | TRBV5-1 | TRBD1 | few | TGCGCCAGCAGCTGGGGGACAGATAATTCACCCCTCCACTTT | CASSWGTDNSPLHF
TRBJ1-5 | TRBV10-2 | NA | NA | TGCGCCAGCAGTGAGTCGGCAGAGAGCAATCAGCCCCAGCATTTT | CASSESAESNQPQHF
TRBJ2-7 | TRBV13 | NA | many | TGTGCCAGCAGCTTTGCCCAGGACTCCTACGAGCAGTACTTC | CASSFAQDSYEQYF
TRBJ1-3 | TRBV27 | NA | NA | TGTGCCAGCAGTCCCAGCTCAACTGGAAACACCATATATTTT | CASSPSSTGNTIYF
TRBJ1-1 | TRBV19 | NA | NA | TGTGCCAGTAGTCCTCCGCCGCATTTTCTGAACACTGAAGCTTTCTTT | CASSPPPHFLNTEAFF
TRBJ2-6 | TRBV20-1 | TRBD2 | NA | TGCAGTGCTAGTCGGGGGGCTGGGGCCAACGTCCTGACTTTC | CSASRGAGANVLTF